The 9 T cell receptor beta chains below all came from one sample that was sequenced in a study of T cells in Graves' hyperthyroidism and ophthalmopathy. TCR beta CDR3 regions were amplified from RNA. TCR CDR3 regions were first amplified by RT-PCR with HTBI primers. TCRdb ran MiXCR on the multiplex PCR reads and lists one entry per CDR3 protein. The table includes around 350,000 distinct CDR3 sequences, roughly 17% detected once. Sequenced: blood. These TCRs come from a woman aged 30 to 39 with Graves' hyperthyroidism that later progressed to Graves' ophthalmopathy.

The chain links TRBV4-2 to TRBJ2-1, with a tentative D call TRBD1 (6 bases). Germline V gene sequence: CDR1 LGHNA, CDR2 YNFKEQ. The CDR3 extends over 15 amino acids. Between the trimmed V and J ends, which lost 4 bases and 5 bases, there was a span of 15 bases. The CDR3 loop reads CASSPRDTKNNEQFF. CDR3 DNA sequence: TGTGCCAGCAGCCCCCGGGACACGAAAAACAATGAGCAGTTCTTC.

This clonotype has at least ten counts. The chain has TRBV12-3 or TRBV12-4 and TRBJ2-1, with TRBD2 matching 10 bases. This CDR3 contains 15 residues. V shed 5 bases, J shed 5 bases, and the junction held 6 bases outside the gene matches. The CDR3 nucleotides read TGTGCCAGCAGTCTACTCGGACTAGCGGACAATGAGCAGTTCTTC. Amino acids: CASSLLGLADNEQFF.

V gene TRBV5-1 combines with J gene TRBJ1-3; TRBD1 might be the D (5 bases). The V end was cut by 0 bases, the J end by 3 bases, with 16 bases between. The CDR3 is made up of 17 amino acids. The germline V gene encodes CDR1 SGHRS and CDR2 YFSETQ. The CDR3 DNA follows: TGCGCCAGCAGCTTGGAGCCTTCAGGGACGTTTGGAAACACCATATATTTT. This gives the protein CASSLEPSGTFGNTIYF.

This clonotype occurred many times. The V call is TRBV2, the J call TRBJ2-3; 10 bases agree with TRBD2. Germline loops: CDR1 SNHLY, CDR2 FYNNEI. The V and J ends lost 3 bases and 5 bases, in that order; junction bases with no gene match: 14. The CDR3 contains 18 residues. DNA of the CDR3: TGTGCCAGCAGTGATTGGTCTAGCGGGAGTGGTGAACAAGATACGCAGTATTTT. This encodes CASSDWSSGSGEQDTQYF.

This clonotype was counted at least ten times. The V gene is TRBV27, the J gene TRBJ1-1, with D unclear. The CDR3 sequence is 12 residues long. Germline CDR1 is MNHEY and CDR2 is SMNVEV (reference sequence). The V end was cut by 4 bases, the J end by 6 bases, with 9 bases between. DNA of the CDR3: TGTGCCAGCAGTTCCGTTGGGTCTGAAGCTTTCTTT. This codes for CASSSVGSEAFF.

This clonotype has more than one count but fewer than ten. This CDR3 is CASSLSIGAGIGELFF. In nucleotides, the CDR3 is TGTGCCAGCAGCCTATCCATCGGAGCGGGAATCGGGGAGCTGTTTTTT. V gene TRBV27 combines with J gene TRBJ2-2; TRBD2 matches 7 bases. The germline V gene encodes CDR1 MNHEY and CDR2 SMNVEV (reference sequence). This CDR3 is built from 16 residues. The J segment lost 7 bases and the V segment lost 6 bases, leaving 14 bases of the junction unmatched.

The rearrangement links TRBV7-2 to TRBJ1-2, with 7 bases matching TRBD1. CDR1 SGHTA and CDR2 FQGNSA come from the germline V gene. With V trimmed by 7 bases and J by 6 bases, 8 bases remained unmatched. The CDR3 runs to 13 residues. The CDR3 DNA follows: TGTGCCAGCAACCTCAGGGGGGTGGATGGCTACACCTTC. It yields the protein CASNLRGVDGYTF. Combining the CDR3 with reference TRBV7-2 and TRBJ1-2 gives the whole variable domain GAGVSQSPSNKVTEKGKDVELRCDPISGHTALYWYRQSLGQGLEFLIYFQGNSAPDKSGLPSDRFSAERTGGSVSTLTIQRTQQEDSAVYLCASNLRGVDGYTFGSGTRLTVV.

This clonotype has ten or more counts. This chain uses TRBV3-1 with TRBJ1-1; TRBD1 might be the D (6 bases). The CDR3 runs to 15 residues. The germline CDR1 and CDR2 sequences are LGHDT and YNNKEL (reference sequence). V shed 4 bases and J shed 1 base, with 13 bases lying between them. CDR3 DNA sequence: TGTGCCAGCAGCCCGGGGGGGCGGGGGAACACTGAAGCTTTCTTT. It encodes CASSPGGRGNTEAFF.

The genes are TRBV6-2 or TRBV6-3 and TRBJ2-5; D is tentatively TRBD1 or TRBD2 (5 bases each). Per the germline V gene, CDR1 is MNHEY and CDR2 is SVGEGT. The CDR3 runs 11 residues. Trimming shortened V by 8 bases and J by 4 bases, and 8 bases separated the two germline ends. CDR3 in amino acids: CASGGRETQYF. CDR3 DNA: TGTGCCAGCGGGGGAAGAGAGACCCAGTACTTC.